This T cell receptor (beta chain) was found in a study of blood T cell repertoires in COVID-19. Whole-study context: The origin of the acute and convalescent COVID-19 samples was the United States, Italy and Spain.

CDR3 length: 14 residues. V gave up 4 bases and J gave up 5 bases, with 14 bases separating them. Per germline, CDR1 MNHEY and CDR2 SMNVEV (reference sequence). In the original analysis: Reference gene primer amplification in the assay estimated nucleated cell counts. Sequenced by immunoSEQ multiplex PCR; TCRdb stores in-frame clones only, minus some. V and J calls plus clone size are reproduced from that table; the DNA served to infer D and trimming. The sample yields a few hundred thousand clones, 85% to 90% seen once. The chain has TRBV27 and TRBJ1-2; TRBD1 might be the D (6 bases). The origin of this receptor is a woman between 55 and 75 years old with COVID-19, enrolled during active disease. The sample taken for sequencing was peripheral blood. CDR3 bases: TGTGCCAGCAGTTCACAGGGACGCAATTATGGCTACACCTTC. Its protein product is CASSSQGRNYGYTF.